The next 3 T cell receptor beta chains were all read from a single sample in a study of control samples from healthy donors and cancer patients. Here immunoSEQ multiplex PCR was the method, and the copy in TCRdb shows in-frame clones only, minus some. The sample contains under 150,000 clones, 88% of which appear only once. Sequencing used blood. All receptors come from a man between 35 and 55 years old in good health.

Written as DNA, the CDR3 is TGTGCCAGCAGCTTACCCGGGACAGGGGTCGTAAATGAGCAGTTCTTC. Translated, it gives CASSLPGTGVVNEQFF. The J gene is TRBJ2-1, the V gene TRBV5-4; 10 nucleotides line up with TRBD1. CDR1 SGHNT and CDR2 YYREEE come from the germline V gene (reference sequence). V shed 2 bases, J shed 7 bases, and the junction held 9 bases outside the gene matches. CDR3 length: 16 residues.

This rearrangement joins TRBV6-5 to TRBJ2-7, with 8 positions matching TRBD1. In germline, CDR1 is MNHEY, CDR2 SVGAGI. V shed 5 bases and J 5 bases; nucleotides not matched to a gene: 5. The CDR3 is 13 residues long. For the CDR3, the DNA is TGTGCCAGCAGTACGGACAGGGTCCACGAGCAGTACTTC. As protein: CASSTDRVHEQYF.

The chain links TRBV6-6 to TRBJ1-6; no definite D call. Trimming removed 6 bases from V and 7 bases from J, with 7 bases in between. The CDR3 runs 12 residues. Per the germline V gene, CDR1 is MNHNY and CDR2 is SVGAGI (reference sequence). The CDR3 coding sequence is TGTGCCAGCAGGATACACAATTCACCCCTCCACTTT. It encodes CASRIHNSPLHF.